The text below deals with one T cell receptor beta chain. This sample stems from a study of shared clonotypes between healthy human individuals. CDR3 length equals 15 residues. In germline, CDR1 is MNHEY, CDR2 SMNVEV (reference sequence). The junction had 9 bases not matched to a gene; V was cut back by 5 bases and J by 6 bases. When replicate PCRs were run on sorted subsets, they used 200 to 250 ng DNA, about 30,000 T cell genomes. Generated by immunoSEQ multiplex PCR, the TCRdb table keeps only in-frame clones and is missing some. The table shows some 1.5 million clones, with about 96% occurring only once.

The TCR was taken from a young man in good health. Sequencing was done on a sample of naive CD4+ T cells sorted from blood. Subset specified: CD45RA+ positively selected. V gene TRBV27 combines with J gene TRBJ2-5; 10 nucleotides match TRBD1. The CDR3 sequence: CASSLGTGEVKTQYF. As DNA, the CDR3 is TGTGCCAGCAGTCTGGGGACAGGGGAAGTCAAGACCCAGTACTTC.